This T cell receptor (beta chain) was identified during a study of cytomegalovirus exposure and HLA in healthy donors. Study conclusions and caveats: Through in vitro validation, a few CMV-associated chains were shown to be specific for CMV antigens. The TCR clusters that emerged in the first cohort tended, a later analysis found, to co-occur in the 95 to 150 validation repertoires.

The donors were part of the validation cohort, which consisted of over a hundred subjects and was separate from the first cohort of about 720 subjects. The table came from immunoSEQ multiplex PCR; TCRdb's copy has only in-frame clones and leaves some out. The top ten hold 3% to 3.5% of the sample, which has roughly 230,000 clones, about 90% seen once. Concerning this clone: Its antigen remains unidentified.

The germline gives CDR1 SGHNT, CDR2 YYREEE (reference sequence). V was trimmed by 1 base and J by 6 bases, leaving 8 bases between them. This CDR3 spans 13 amino acids. The chain recombines TRBV5-4 with TRBJ2-1, with a possible D match to TRBD1 (7 bases). The specimen sequenced was PBMCs. The receptor comes from a woman in her 30s in good health and CMV-seronegative. DNA of the CDR3: TGTGCCAGCAGCTTGCAGGGGGGCAATGAGCAGTTCTTC. Translating it yields CASSLQGGNEQFF.